This T cell receptor beta chain derives from a study of cytomegalovirus exposure and HLA in healthy donors. Study-wide findings and caveats: Looking again later, the authors saw that most CMV-associated TCR beta chains seemed HLA-restricted. Earlier analysis looked at TCR beta V segments, and most were productive about 87% or about 30% of the time. While the bulk of TCR sequences proved rare, some public TCRs turned up in many donors.

It was with 60 Vbeta and 13 Jbeta primers that the PCR ran. Original analysis: Approximately 78 million unique TCR beta chains, about 10 million of them shared, were counted by a later analysis. TCRdb's table, derived via immunoSEQ multiplex PCR, lists solely in-frame clones and lacks some. For V, J and clone size, that table is used; D and trimming come from the DNA. The sample carries 150,000 to 250,000 clones, about 81% recorded once. The count of this clone is one. Its matching antigen is unknown. This CDR3 is 17 amino acids long. Germline CDR1 is SGHVS and CDR2 is FNYEAQ. The V gene lost 2 bases and the J gene lost 0 bases, with 15 bases spanning the gap.

The specimen was PBMCs. The receptor's source is a woman between 45 and 60 years old in good health and CMV-seropositive. V usage is TRBV7-6 and J usage is TRBJ2-3; TRBD2 is a possible D gene (7 bases). The chain's CDR3 is CASSLSWGGRSTDTQYF. The CDR3 DNA is TGTGCCAGCAGCTTATCTTGGGGGGGGCGTAGCACAGATACGCAGTATTTT. The full variable domain, rest sourced from reference TRBV7-6 and TRBJ2-3, is GAGVSQSPRYKVTKRGQDVALRCDPISGHVSLYWYRQALGQGPEFLTYFNYEAQQDKSGLPNDRFSAERPEGSISTLTIQRTEQRDSAMYRCASSLSWGGRSTDTQYFGPGTRLTVL.